These 31 T cell receptor beta chains share one sample of origin, sequenced in a study of T-cell memory formation after mild COVID-19. MiXCR, applied by TCRdb to the 5' RACE reads, yields one record per CDR3 protein. The sample contains fewer than 150,000 distinct CDR3 sequences, approximately 6.3% of which appear only once. Sequencing was performed on PBMCs or a T cell subset sorted from them (not recorded which). These receptor sequences come from an adult woman who had mild COVID-19 (a few samples of this study predate the infection). Cell type and time point are not known.

This clonotype was observed many times. The gene calls are TRBV24-1 and TRBJ2-4, with a tentative D call TRBD2 (6 bases). The CDR3 totals 18 residues. Trimming pared 2 bases from V and 2 bases from J, leaving 18 bases between. CDR1 and CDR2 (germline): KGHDR, SFDVKD. The CDR3 spells CATSDSDGMRGSKNIQYF. CDR3 DNA: TGTGCCACCAGTGATTCGGACGGGATGCGGGGTTCCAAAAACATTCAGTACTTC.

Many counts were recorded for this clonotype. The V and J genes are TRBV7-9 and TRBJ2-1, with a weak D call TRBD1 (6 bases). V was shortened by 4 bases and J by 4 bases, with 14 bases between the two germline ends. There are 15 residues in the CDR3. Germline V gene lookup returns CDR1 SEHNR and CDR2 FQNEAQ (reference sequence). The CDR3 protein is CASSSGRGSYNEQFF. DNA for the CDR3: TGTGCCAGCAGCTCGGGCAGGGGTTCATACAATGAGCAGTTCTTC.

CDR3 DNA sequence: TGTGCCACCAGTGACTTTGGGGGGGCTAGCGGGAGGATGTGGCAAGAGACCCAGTACTTC. It translates to CATSDFGGASGRMWQETQYF. V usage is TRBV24-1 and J usage is TRBJ2-5, with TRBD2 matching over 11 bases. The germline V gene has CDR1 KGHDR and CDR2 SFDVKD. The CDR3 is 20 amino acids. Losses at the gene ends were 4 bases for V and 2 bases for J; bases not matched to a gene: 17.

This clonotype was detected a few times. The V gene is TRBV6-6, the J gene TRBJ1-1, with a weak D call TRBD1 (5 bases). Germline-derived CDR1 and CDR2 are MNHNY and SVGAGI (reference sequence). Trimming took off 0 bases at V and 1 base at J, with 6 bases between the two ends. The CDR3 is 14 residues long. The CDR3 DNA is TGTGCCAGCAGTTACTCTCAGGGGAACACTGAAGCTTTCTTT. It encodes CASSYSQGNTEAFF.

The sample holds many counts of this clonotype. The V call is TRBV20-1, the J call TRBJ1-6, with D maybe TRBD1 (5 bases). This CDR3 region has 15 residues. V lost 0 bases and J 5 bases, leaving 11 bases between the germline ends. The germline gives CDR1 DFQATT, CDR2 SNEGSKA (reference sequence). The CDR3: CSARDPGRDNSPLHF. The CDR3 DNA reads TGCAGTGCTAGAGATCCAGGCAGGGATAATTCACCCCTCCACTTT.

This clonotype showed up many times. This chain joins TRBV15 and TRBJ2-1; the match to TRBD2 covers 9 bases. The CDR3 spans 15 residues. After removal of 1 base from V and 10 bases from J, the junction contained 8 bases not matched to a gene. Germline CDR1 LNHNV, CDR2 YYDKDF (reference sequence). The CDR3 DNA reads TGTGCCACCAGCAGAGTGGCTAGCGGGAAATACGAGCAGTTCTTC. Its translation: CATSRVASGKYEQFF.

This clonotype was recorded a few times. This chain joins TRBV19 and TRBJ1-5; D remains unclear. The CDR3 contains 15 residues. V was shortened by 5 bases and J by 4 bases, with 15 bases between the two germline ends. The germline V gene encodes CDR1 LNHDA and CDR2 SQIVND (reference sequence). The CDR3 region is CASSLLATGNQPQHF. The CDR3 nucleotides are TGTGCCAGTAGTCTCTTAGCGACGGGGAATCAGCCCCAGCATTTT.

This clonotype has just a few counts. The chain uses TRBV4-1 and TRBJ2-6; 7 bases map to TRBD1. The CDR3 extends over 18 amino acids. V dropped 0 bases and J dropped 2; count of bases not matched to a gene: 7. The V gene's germline CDR1 is MGHRA and CDR2 YSYEKL. Written as DNA, the CDR3 is TGCGCCAGCAGCCAAGATATCCCCGGGACAGCTGGGGCCAACGTCCTGACTTTC. This translates into CASSQDIPGTAGANVLTF.

There are a few counts of this clonotype. This chain uses TRBV2 with TRBJ1-3; no definite D call. The V gene's germline CDR1 is SNHLY and CDR2 FYNNEI. The CDR3 is made up of 12 amino acids. V was clipped by 8 bases and J by 8 bases, with 13 bases between them. CDR3 sequence (DNA): TGTGCCAGCGTTAAAGCGGGATACACCATATATTTT. As protein: CASVKAGYTIYF.

This clonotype was seen many times. V usage is TRBV4-3 and J usage is TRBJ2-3; maybe TRBD1 (5 bases). CDR3 length: 13 residues. Trimming removed 2 bases from V and 5 bases from J, with 8 bases in between. CDR1 is LGHNA and CDR2 is YSLEER in the germline V gene. CDR3 loop: CASSQNRRDTQYF. CDR3 nucleotide sequence: TGCGCCAGCAGCCAAAACAGGAGAGATACGCAGTATTTT.

The V and J genes are TRBV29-1 and TRBJ2-7; D may be TRBD1 or TRBD2 (5 bases each). The CDR3 has 12 residues. V lost 4 bases and J 6 bases, leaving 13 bases between the germline ends. Germline V gene lookup returns CDR1 SQVTM and CDR2 ANQGSEA. As DNA, the CDR3 is TGCAGCGTTGGTTCGGGGCTGGGCGAGCAGTACTTC. Protein: CSVGSGLGEQYF.

The chain combines TRBV7-9 with TRBJ2-3, with 9 bases identical to TRBD2. Germline values: CDR1 SEHNR, CDR2 FQNEAQ (reference sequence). This CDR3 is built from 14 residues. J was trimmed by 6 bases and V by 6 bases; bases with no gene match: 7. The CDR3 bases are TGTGCCAGCAGAAATAGCGGGAGAGGGGATACGCAGTATTTT. Residues: CASRNSGRGDTQYF.

Many counts were recorded for this clonotype. The rearrangement uses TRBV30 and TRBJ1-4; 9 bases are shared with TRBD1. CDR3 length: 14 amino acids. CDR1 and CDR2 from the germline V gene are GTSNPN and SVGIG (reference sequence). The V segment lost 2 bases and the J segment 6 bases; nucleotides outside the gene matches: 4. This CDR3 reads CAWSPGTGYEKLFF. The CDR3 coding sequence is TGTGCCTGGAGTCCCGGGACAGGGTATGAAAAACTGTTTTTT.

This clonotype was counted at least ten times. The V gene is TRBV6-5, the J gene TRBJ1-2; D not certain. Trimming took 2 bases from V and 2 from J, leaving 9 bases between them. This CDR3 is 14 amino acids long. Germline assignment: CDR1 MNHEY and CDR2 SVGAGI. The CDR3 sequence is CASSYPGKNYGYTF. The CDR3 DNA sequence: TGTGCCAGCAGTTACCCCGGAAAGAACTATGGCTACACCTTC.

This clonotype was found a few times. The rearrangement uses TRBV20-1 and TRBJ1-1; 7 nucleotides line up with TRBD1. The germline CDR1 and CDR2 sequences are DFQATT and SNEGSKA (reference sequence). The trim removed 2 bases at V and 1 base at J, leaving 7 bases unmatched. This CDR3 region has 15 residues. The CDR3 here is CSARPNRGTNTEAFF. CDR3 in DNA: TGCAGTGCTAGACCAAACAGGGGCACGAACACTGAAGCTTTCTTT.

The V call is TRBV30, the J call TRBJ2-7; 8 nucleotides match TRBD2. The CDR3 has 13 residues. The V gene's germline CDR1 is GTSNPN and CDR2 SVGIG (reference sequence). The junction had 2 bases not matched to a gene; V was cut back by 2 bases and J by 2 bases. The CDR3 coding sequence is TGTGCCTGGAGTACGGGAGGGCCCTACGAGCAGTACTTC. It codes for CAWSTGGPYEQYF.

This rearrangement joins TRBV6-2 or TRBV6-3 to TRBJ1-1; D gene unclear. This CDR3 is 13 amino acids long. Trimming left V 2 bases short and J 3 bases short, with 7 bases between. Germline V gene sequence: CDR1 MNHEY, CDR2 SVGEGT. The CDR3 spells CASSYGRYTEAFF. The CDR3 DNA follows: TGTGCCAGCAGTTACGGGCGGTACACTGAAGCTTTCTTT.

The table lists this clonotype with many counts. The chain carries TRBV7-9 and TRBJ2-2; D call uncertain. Germline CDR1 and CDR2: SEHNR and FQNEAQ (reference sequence). The CDR3 is made up of 14 amino acids. V lost 1 base, J lost 1 base, and 4 bases lay in between. CDR3 sequence (DNA): TGTGCCAGCAGCTTAGTGCAGAACACCGGGGAGCTGTTTTTT. Amino acid sequence: CASSLVQNTGELFF.

The chain joins TRBV6-5 to TRBJ1-4; D perhaps matches TRBD1 (6 bases). This CDR3 contains 15 residues. Germline V gene sequence: CDR1 MNHEY, CDR2 SVGAGI. The germline V and J ends were trimmed by 6 bases and 0 bases, with 11 bases remaining between them. The CDR3 sequence: CASSPNRATNEKLFF. The CDR3 region has the DNA TGTGCCAGCAGCCCCAACAGGGCAACTAATGAAAAACTGTTTTTT.

This clonotype has just a few counts. The chain recombines TRBV24-1 with TRBJ2-1, with TRBD2 matching over 7 bases. Looked up from germline, CDR1 is KGHDR and CDR2 is SFDVKD. J was trimmed by 2 bases and V by 3 bases; bases with no gene match: 6. The CDR3 runs to 16 residues. CDR3 sequence: CATSDDSSGAYNEQFF. For the CDR3, the DNA is TGTGCCACCAGTGATGACTCTAGCGGAGCCTACAATGAGCAGTTCTTC.

This clonotype was detected a few times. This chain uses TRBV5-1 with TRBJ2-7; D unclear. This CDR3 is built from 14 residues. Trimming removed 0 bases at V and 6 bases at J, with 13 bases between. CDR1 is SGHRS, CDR2 YFSETQ, per germline. The CDR3 protein is CASSLGQGFFEQYF. The CDR3 nucleotides are TGCGCCAGCAGCTTGGGACAAGGGTTCTTCGAGCAGTACTTC.

The rearrangement uses TRBV27 and TRBJ2-3; D not resolved. From germline, CDR1 is MNHEY and CDR2 SMNVEV (reference sequence). The CDR3 totals 15 residues. The V gene lost 7 bases and the J gene lost 0 bases, with 14 bases spanning the gap. The CDR3 bases are TGTGCCAGCAATCTCCGCTTACAGAGCACAGATACGCAGTATTTT. It encodes CASNLRLQSTDTQYF.

This clonotype was counted many times. V usage is TRBV10-3 and J usage is TRBJ2-1; unclear D gene. The CDR3 extends over 15 amino acids. V lost 0 bases and J 4 bases, leaving 10 bases between the germline ends. CDR1 ENHRY and CDR2 SYGVKD come from the germline V gene. The CDR3 nucleotides read TGTGCCATCAGTGAGTCCGGGTCCTTATACAATGAGCAGTTCTTC. This encodes CAISESGSLYNEQFF.

This clonotype was picked up many times. This sequence joins TRBV6-5 and TRBJ2-2; 7 bases align to TRBD2. The germline gives CDR1 MNHEY, CDR2 SVGAGI. The CDR3 covers 14 residues. V shed 6 bases, J shed 5 bases, and the junction held 6 bases outside the gene matches. The CDR3 DNA reads TGTGCCAGCAGACTTAGACTAGCTACCGGGGAGCTGTTTTTT. It translates to CASRLRLATGELFF.

There are a few counts of this clonotype. The chain carries TRBV7-2 and TRBJ1-1; TRBD1 is a possible D gene (5 bases). Germline V gene data show CDR1 as SGHTA and CDR2 as FQGNSA. Trimming cost V 5 bases and J 1 base, with 11 bases left between them. CDR3 length equals 14 residues. The CDR3 DNA reads TGTGCCAGCAGCCCTGGGACGGCGAACACTGAAGCTTTCTTT. This codes for CASSPGTANTEAFF.

This clonotype was picked up one time. The chain is built from TRBV12-3 or TRBV12-4 and TRBJ2-2; D is uncertain. This CDR3 is 13 amino acids long. V was clipped by 6 bases and J by 6 bases, with 11 bases between them. This chain's CDR3 is CASSPYSPGELFF. The CDR3 DNA reads as TGTGCCAGCAGCCCATACAGCCCCGGGGAGCTGTTTTTT.

The chain is built from TRBV14 and TRBJ2-3, with 10 bases matching TRBD2. V lost 1 base to trimming and J lost 0 bases; unmatched junction nucleotides: 7. CDR1 is SGHDN and CDR2 is FVKESK in the germline V gene. This CDR3 is built from 18 residues. The CDR3 here is CASSQASSGRGSTDTQYF. The CDR3 DNA follows: TGTGCCAGCAGCCAAGCTTCTAGCGGGAGAGGGAGCACAGATACGCAGTATTTT.

The rearrangement joins TRBV18 to TRBJ2-5, with D perhaps matching TRBD2 (6 bases). The V gene's germline CDR1 is KGHSH and CDR2 LQKENI. This CDR3 comprises 14 residues. Trimming cost V 0 bases and J 4 bases, with 9 bases left between them. DNA of the CDR3: TGTGCCAGCTCACCACCGGAGGGAAGAGAGACCCAGTACTTC. Its translation is CASSPPEGRETQYF.

This clonotype was counted many times. The rearrangement joins TRBV6-2 or TRBV6-3 to TRBJ2-7; D unresolved. The CDR3 is 12 amino acids. V lost 6 bases and J lost 1, with 7 bases in between. CDR1 and CDR2 from the germline V gene are MNHEY and SVGEGT. The CDR3 region has the DNA TGTGCCAGCAGCAAACAGTCCTACGAGCAGTACTTC. Translation: CASSKQSYEQYF.

This clonotype was counted a few times. The CDR3 sequence is CASSHGLAGARSYEQYF. The CDR3 bases are TGTGCCAGCAGCCACGGACTAGCGGGAGCAAGGTCCTACGAGCAGTACTTC. V and J are TRBV4-2 and TRBJ2-7; the match to TRBD2 covers 13 bases. The CDR3 runs 17 residues. With 3 bases clipped from V and 1 base from J, the junction kept 6 bases outside the gene matches. Germline values: CDR1 LGHNA, CDR2 YNFKEQ.

This clonotype came up many times. The gene calls are TRBV4-3 and TRBJ2-2; D ambiguous. Trimming took off 1 base at V and 3 bases at J, with 12 bases between the two ends. CDR3 size: 16 residues. CDR1 is LGHNA, CDR2 YSLEER, per germline. In DNA form, the CDR3 reads TGCGCCAGCAGCCAAGTTTACGGACGATACACCGGGGAGCTGTTTTTT. Its translation: CASSQVYGRYTGELFF.